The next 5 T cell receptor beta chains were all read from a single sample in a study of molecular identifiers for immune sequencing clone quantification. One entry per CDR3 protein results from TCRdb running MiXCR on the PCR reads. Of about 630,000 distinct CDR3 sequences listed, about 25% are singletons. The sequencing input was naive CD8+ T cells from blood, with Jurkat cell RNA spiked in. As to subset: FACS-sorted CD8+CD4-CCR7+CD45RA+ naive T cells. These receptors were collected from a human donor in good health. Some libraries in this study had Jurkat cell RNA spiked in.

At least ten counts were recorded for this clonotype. The CDR3 region has the DNA TGTGCCAGCAGTTTTCTAGCGGGAGAGGTTCAGGAAAGTGATACGCAGTATTTT. It is translated as CASSFLAGEVQESDTQYF. The chain uses TRBV28 and TRBJ2-3; TRBD2 matches at 10 bases. CDR3 length: 18 residues. Unmatched junction bases numbered 15, after V lost 3 bases and J lost 6 bases. Germline V lookup: CDR1 MDHEN, CDR2 SYDVKM.

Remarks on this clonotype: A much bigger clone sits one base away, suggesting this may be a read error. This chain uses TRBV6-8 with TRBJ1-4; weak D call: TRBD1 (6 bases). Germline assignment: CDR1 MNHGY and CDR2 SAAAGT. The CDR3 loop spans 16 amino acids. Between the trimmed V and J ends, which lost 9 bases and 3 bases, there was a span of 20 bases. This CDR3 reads CASPNNGGPPNEKLFF. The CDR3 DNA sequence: TGTGCCAGTCCAAACAACGGGGGGCCGCCTAATGAAAAACTGTTTTTT.

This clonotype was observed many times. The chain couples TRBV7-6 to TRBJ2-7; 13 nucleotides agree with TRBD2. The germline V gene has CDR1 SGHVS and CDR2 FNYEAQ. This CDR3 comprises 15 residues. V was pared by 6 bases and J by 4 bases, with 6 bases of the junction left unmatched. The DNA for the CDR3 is TGTGCCAGCAGTCTATGGACTAGCGGGAGTTACGAGCAGTACTTC. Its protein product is CASSLWTSGSYEQYF.

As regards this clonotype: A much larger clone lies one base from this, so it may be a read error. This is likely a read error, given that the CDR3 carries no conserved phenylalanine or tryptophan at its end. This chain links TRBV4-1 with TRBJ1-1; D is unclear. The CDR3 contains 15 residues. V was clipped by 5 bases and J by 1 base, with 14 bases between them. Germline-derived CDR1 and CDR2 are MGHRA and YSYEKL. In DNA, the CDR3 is TGCGCCAGCAGCTCCCACGTTGGGGAGAACACTGAAGCTTTCTCT. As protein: CASSSHVGENTEAFS.

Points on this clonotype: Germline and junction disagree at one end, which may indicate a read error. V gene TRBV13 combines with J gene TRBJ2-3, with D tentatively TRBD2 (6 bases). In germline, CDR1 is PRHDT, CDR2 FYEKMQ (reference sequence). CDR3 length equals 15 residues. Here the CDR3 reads CAGSTGLASADTQYF. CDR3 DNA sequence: TGTGCCGGCAGCACGGGACTGGCTAGTGCAGATACGCAGTATTTT.